The T cell receptor (beta chain) under discussion was sequenced for a study of post-analysis software for immune sequencing data. Study-level findings and limits: Same-batch samples co-clustered strongly by F measure. The five TRBV segments detected at higher frequency in patients than in controls included TRBV5-6, TRBV5-1 and TRBV20-1.

This CDR3 spans 15 amino acids. V dropped 3 bases and J dropped 2 bases, with 15 bases sitting between them. Per germline, CDR1 SGHKS and CDR2 YYEKEE (reference sequence). This clonotype has a count of ten or more. Its specificity is not known. Each TCR beta cDNA library carried unique molecular identifiers. Using its own MiXCR run on the PCR reads, TCRdb lists one record per CDR3 protein. Among 350,000 to 450,000 distinct CDR3 sequences listed, 30% to 45% were seen once. The specimen was blood. The gene calls are TRBV5-5 and TRBJ2-7, with D uncertain. The source is a girl aged 10-17 years with multiple sclerosis. This chain's CDR3 is CASSWAPVQAYEQYF. CDR3 DNA: TGTGCCAGCAGCTGGGCGCCAGTCCAAGCCTACGAGCAGTACTTC. Based on the CDR3 plus reference TRBV5-5 and TRBJ2-7, the full variable domain is DAGVTQSPTHLIKTRGQQVTLRCSPISGHKSVSWYQQVLGQGPQFIFQYYEKEERGRGNFPDRFSARQFPNYSSELNVNALLLGDSALYLCASSWAPVQAYEQYFGPGTRLTVT.